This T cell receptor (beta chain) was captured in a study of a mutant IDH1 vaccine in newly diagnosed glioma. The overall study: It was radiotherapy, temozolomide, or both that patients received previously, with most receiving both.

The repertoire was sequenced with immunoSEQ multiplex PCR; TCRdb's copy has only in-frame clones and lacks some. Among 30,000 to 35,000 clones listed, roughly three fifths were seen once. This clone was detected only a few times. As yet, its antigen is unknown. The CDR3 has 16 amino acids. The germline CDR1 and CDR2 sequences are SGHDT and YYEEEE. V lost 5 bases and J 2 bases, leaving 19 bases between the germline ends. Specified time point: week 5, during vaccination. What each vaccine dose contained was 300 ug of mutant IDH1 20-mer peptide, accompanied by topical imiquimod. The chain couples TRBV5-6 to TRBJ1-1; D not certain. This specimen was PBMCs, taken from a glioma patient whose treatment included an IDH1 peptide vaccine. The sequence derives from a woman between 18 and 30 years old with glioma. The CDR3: CASSLPLFRGNTEAFF. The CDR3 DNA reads TGTGCCAGCAGTCTGCCGTTGTTTCGGGGTAACACTGAAGCTTTCTTT.